Listed below are T cell receptor beta chains from one sample, sequenced in a study of blood T cell repertoires in COVID-19. Assay: immunoSEQ multiplex PCR; the TCRdb copy retains only in-frame clones and omits some. This sample has under 80,000 clones, with around 83% found just once. Sequencing was performed on peripheral blood. The receptors shown here come from a woman aged 60-70 years with acute or convalescent COVID-19. CDR3s include the opening cysteine and the closing phenylalanine or tryptophan. A D gene is named only where the DNA matches it firmly. Size values are once, few and many counts, or a class for expanded clones, and some rows have none.

j_call clone_size d_call v_call cdr3_aa cdr3_nt
TRBJ2-3 NA NA TRBV3-1/TRBV3-2 CASSLGLPTDTQYF TGTGCCAGCAGCCTCGGACTACCCACAGATACGCAGTATTTT
TRBJ1-2 NA NA TRBV12-3/TRBV12-4 CASSLGGSGYTF TGTGCCAGCAGTTTAGGAGGTAGCGGCTACACCTTC
TRBJ2-5 NA TRBD2 TRBV5-1 CASSPGVAGGEETQYF TGCGCCAGCAGCCCAGGCGTAGCGGGGGGGGAAGAGACCCAGTACTTC
TRBJ2-1 NA NA TRBV19 CASSIDLGVHNEQFF TGTGCCAGTAGTATAGATCTCGGGGTCCACAATGAGCAGTTCTTC
TRBJ2-3 NA NA TRBV30 CAWSFGTDTQYF TGTGCCTGGAGTTTCGGCACAGATACGCAGTATTTT
TRBJ1-2 once NA TRBV29-1 CSVQGLAGDGYTF TGCAGCGTTCAAGGGTTGGCAGGGGACGGCTACACCTTC
TRBJ1-4 NA NA TRBV5-1 CASSPVTGSEKLFF TGCGCCAGCAGCCCGGTCACAGGGAGTGAAAAACTGTTTTTT
TRBJ2-3 NA NA TRBV10-3 CAINYRVSTDTQYF TGTGCCATCAACTACAGGGTCAGCACAGATACGCAGTATTTT
TRBJ1-5 NA NA TRBV30 CAWSRVGGNQPQHF TGTGCCTGGAGCCGGGTGGGGGGGAATCAGCCCCAGCATTTT
TRBJ2-3 NA NA TRBV5-1 CASSSQGTDTQYF TGCGCCAGCAGCTCTCAGGGGACAGATACGCAGTATTTT
TRBJ1-1 NA NA TRBV6-6 CASREVEAFF TGTGCCAGCCGGGAGGTTGAAGCTTTCTTT
TRBJ1-1 NA TRBD1 TRBV6-5 CASSPDRAAYTEAFF TGTGCCAGCAGTCCCGACAGGGCTGCTTACACTGAAGCTTTCTTT
TRBJ2-1 few NA TRBV6-5 CASSPRKLSNEQFF TGTGCCAGCAGTCCCCGGAAACTATCCAATGAGCAGTTCTTC
TRBJ2-1 NA NA TRBV6-5 CASRTEAVSNEQFF TGTGCCAGCAGAACCGAGGCAGTCTCGAATGAGCAGTTCTTC
TRBJ1-5 NA TRBD1 TRBV19 CASVQGADYQPQHF TGTGCCAGTGTACAGGGGGCCGATTATCAGCCCCAGCATTTT
TRBJ1-1 NA NA TRBV20-1 CSGGRGEAFF TGCAGTGGGGGGAGGGGCGAAGCTTTCTTT
TRBJ1-4 few NA TRBV7-9 CASSQALGGNEKLFF TGTGCCAGCAGCCAAGCCCTAGGGGGTAATGAAAAACTGTTTTTT
TRBJ1-2 NA NA TRBV18 CASFSLGGNGYTF TGTGCCAGCTTCTCTCTCGGGGGGAATGGCTACACCTTC
TRBJ2-1 NA TRBD2 TRBV4-2 CASSQELAGHNEQFF TGTGCCAGCAGCCAAGAACTAGCGGGACACAATGAGCAGTTCTTC
TRBJ1-4 NA NA TRBV2 CASSGQTGVEKLFF TGTGCCAGCAGTGGACAGACGGGAGTTGAAAAACTGTTTTTT
TRBJ1-1 NA TRBD1 TRBV3-1/TRBV3-2 CASSLRQGLAFF TGTGCCAGCAGCCTAAGACAGGGACTGGCTTTCTTT
TRBJ2-1 NA NA TRBV5-1 CASSLGGLSYNEQFF TGCGCCAGCAGCTTGGGGGGCCTATCCTACAATGAGCAGTTCTTC
TRBJ1-1 NA NA TRBV27 CASTQQGGRTEAFF TGTGCCAGCACACAGCAGGGCGGTCGCACTGAAGCTTTCTTT
TRBJ1-4 NA NA TRBV24-1 CATSGRGDATNEKLFF TGTGCCACCAGTGGCCGGGGGGATGCAACTAATGAAAAACTGTTTTTT
TRBJ1-4 NA NA TRBV6-5 CASSYSGGAAGEKLFF TGTGCCAGCAGTTACTCGGGGGGGGCCGCAGGAGAAAAACTGTTTTTT
TRBJ2-7 NA NA TRBV20-1 CSAVSGHEQYF TGCAGTGCCGTTAGCGGACACGAGCAGTACTTC
TRBJ2-2 NA TRBD2 TRBV13 CASRVTSGANTGELFF TGTGCCAGCAGGGTGACTAGCGGGGCAAACACCGGGGAGCTGTTTTTT
TRBJ1-1 once NA TRBV30 CAWSAMNTEAFF TGTGCCTGGAGTGCCATGAACACTGAAGCTTTCTTT
TRBJ1-4 once TRBD1 TRBV11-2 CASSYIRGTAEKLFF TGTGCCAGCAGCTATATTAGAGGGACAGCCGAAAAACTGTTTTTT
TRBJ1-4 NA TRBD1 TRBV29-1 CSVTGARDEKLFF TGCAGCGTTACAGGGGCGCGGGATGAAAAACTGTTTTTT
TRBJ1-5 NA TRBD1 TRBV19 CASRNSGTGLGQPQHF TGTGCCAGCCGGAACTCCGGGACAGGGCTAGGTCAGCCCCAGCATTTT
TRBJ2-2 few NA TRBV19 CASTLLSNTGELFF TGTGCCAGTACCCTACTCTCGAACACCGGGGAGCTGTTTTTT
TRBJ1-2 NA TRBD1 TRBV4-1 CASSQAGQGVNYGYTF TGCGCCAGCAGCCAAGCCGGACAGGGGGTAAACTATGGCTACACCTTC
TRBJ1-2 NA NA TRBV6-5 CASSSGSAGHTF TGTGCCAGCAGTTCAGGTTCAGCGGGACACACCTTC
TRBJ1-2 NA TRBD1 TRBV9 CASSAHQTGGSGYTF TGTGCCAGCAGCGCTCACCAAACAGGGGGCAGCGGCTACACCTTC
TRBJ1-1 NA NA TRBV14 CASSQKSTFRPEAFF TGTGCCAGCAGCCAAAAGTCAACATTTCGCCCTGAAGCTTTCTTT
TRBJ2-5 NA NA TRBV10-1 CASSESGRGQETQYF TGCGCCAGCAGTGAGTCCGGCAGGGGCCAAGAGACCCAGTACTTC
TRBJ1-2 NA TRBD1 TRBV5-1 CASSPRQGGYGYTF TGCGCCAGCAGCCCACGACAGGGTGGGTATGGCTACACCTTC
TRBJ2-1 NA NA TRBV20-1 CSARGGNEQFF TGCAGTGCTAGAGGCGGGAATGAGCAGTTCTTC
TRBJ2-1 once NA TRBV3-1/TRBV3-2 CASSHLGGGVHEQFF TGTGCCAGCAGCCATTTGGGGGGGGGCGTTCATGAGCAGTTCTTC
TRBJ1-1 NA NA TRBV10-2 CASSWAGGAQNTAFF TGCGCCAGCAGTTGGGCGGGGGGGGCGCAAAATACGGCTTTCTTT
TRBJ1-1 NA TRBD1 TRBV2 CASRTDRGTEAFF TGTGCCAGCAGAACGGACAGGGGGACTGAAGCTTTCTTT
TRBJ1-1 NA TRBD1 TRBV6-6 CASSSPVDRGRAFF TGTGCCAGCAGTTCGCCAGTCGACAGGGGTAGAGCTTTCTTT
TRBJ1-2 NA NA TRBV27 CASSFRPEGVDGYTF TGTGCCAGCAGCTTTCGCCCAGAGGGAGTCGATGGCTACACCTTC
TRBJ1-4 once TRBD1 TRBV4-1 CASSRSGTGNEKLFF TGCGCCAGCAGCCGTTCCGGGACAGGGAATGAAAAACTGTTTTTT